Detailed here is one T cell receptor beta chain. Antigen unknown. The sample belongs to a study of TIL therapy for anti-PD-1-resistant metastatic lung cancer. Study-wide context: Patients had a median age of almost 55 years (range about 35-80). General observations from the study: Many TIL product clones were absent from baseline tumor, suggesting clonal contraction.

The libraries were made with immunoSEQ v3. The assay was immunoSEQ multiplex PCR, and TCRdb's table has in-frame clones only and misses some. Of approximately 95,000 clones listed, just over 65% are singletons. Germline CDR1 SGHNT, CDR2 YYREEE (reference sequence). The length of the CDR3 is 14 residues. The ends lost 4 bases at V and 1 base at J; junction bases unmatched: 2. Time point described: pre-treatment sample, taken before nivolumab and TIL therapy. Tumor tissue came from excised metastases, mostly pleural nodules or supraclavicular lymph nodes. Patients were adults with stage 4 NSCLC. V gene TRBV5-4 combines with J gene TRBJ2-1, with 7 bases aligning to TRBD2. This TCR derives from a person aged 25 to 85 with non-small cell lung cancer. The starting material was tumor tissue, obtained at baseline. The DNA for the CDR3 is TGTGCCAGCAGCCGGGAGGTGTCCTACAATGAGCAGTTCTTC. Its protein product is CASSREVSYNEQFF.